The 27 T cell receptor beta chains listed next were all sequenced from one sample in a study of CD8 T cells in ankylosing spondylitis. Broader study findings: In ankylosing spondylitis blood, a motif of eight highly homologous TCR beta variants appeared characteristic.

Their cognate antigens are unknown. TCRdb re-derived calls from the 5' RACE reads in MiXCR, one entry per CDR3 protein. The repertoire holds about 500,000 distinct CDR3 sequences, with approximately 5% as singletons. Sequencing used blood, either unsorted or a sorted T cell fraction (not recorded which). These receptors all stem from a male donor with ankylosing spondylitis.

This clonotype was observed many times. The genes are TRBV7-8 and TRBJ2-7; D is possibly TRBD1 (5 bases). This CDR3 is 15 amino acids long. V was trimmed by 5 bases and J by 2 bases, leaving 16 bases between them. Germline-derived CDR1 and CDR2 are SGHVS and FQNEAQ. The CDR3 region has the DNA TGTGCCAGCAGCCCCTTTTTGGGGCGGACCTACGAGCAGTACTTC. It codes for CASSPFLGRTYEQYF. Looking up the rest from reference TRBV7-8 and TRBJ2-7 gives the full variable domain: GAGVSQSPRYKVAKRGQDVALRCDPISGHVSLFWYQQALGQGPEFLTYFQNEAQLDKSGLPSDRFFAERPEGSVSTLKIQRTQQEDSAVYLCASSPFLGRTYEQYFGPGTRLTVT.

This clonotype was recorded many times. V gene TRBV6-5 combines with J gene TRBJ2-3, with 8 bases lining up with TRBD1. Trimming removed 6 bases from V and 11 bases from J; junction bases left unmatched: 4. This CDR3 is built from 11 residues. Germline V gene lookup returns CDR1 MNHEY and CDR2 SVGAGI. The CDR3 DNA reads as TGTGCCAGCAGGACCGGGACAGGGCAGTATTTT. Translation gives CASRTGTGQYF.

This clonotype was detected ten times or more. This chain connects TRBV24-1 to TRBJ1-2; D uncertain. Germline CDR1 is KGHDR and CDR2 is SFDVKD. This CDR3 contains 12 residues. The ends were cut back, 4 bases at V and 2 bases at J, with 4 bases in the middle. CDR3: CATSDGNYGYTF. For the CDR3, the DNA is TGTGCCACCAGTGACGGCAACTATGGCTACACCTTC.

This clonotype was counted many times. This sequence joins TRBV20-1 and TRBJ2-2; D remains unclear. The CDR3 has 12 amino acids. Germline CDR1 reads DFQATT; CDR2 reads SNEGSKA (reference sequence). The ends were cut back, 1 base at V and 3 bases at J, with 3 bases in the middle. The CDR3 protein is CSARADTGELFF. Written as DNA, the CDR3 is TGCAGTGCTAGAGCGGACACCGGGGAGCTGTTTTTT.

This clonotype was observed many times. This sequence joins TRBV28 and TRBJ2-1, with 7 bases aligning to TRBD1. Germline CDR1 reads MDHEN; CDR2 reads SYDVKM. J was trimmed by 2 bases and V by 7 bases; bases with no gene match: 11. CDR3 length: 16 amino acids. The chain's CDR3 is CASIHMTGITYNEQFF. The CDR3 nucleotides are TGTGCCAGCATCCATATGACAGGGATAACCTACAATGAGCAGTTCTTC.

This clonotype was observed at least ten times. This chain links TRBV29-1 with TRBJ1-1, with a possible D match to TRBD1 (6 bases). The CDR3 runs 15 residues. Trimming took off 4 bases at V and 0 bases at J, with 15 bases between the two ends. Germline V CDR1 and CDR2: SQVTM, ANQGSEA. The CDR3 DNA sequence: TGCAGCGTTGCCGGGACAAAGCGGATGAACACTGAAGCTTTCTTT. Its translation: CSVAGTKRMNTEAFF.

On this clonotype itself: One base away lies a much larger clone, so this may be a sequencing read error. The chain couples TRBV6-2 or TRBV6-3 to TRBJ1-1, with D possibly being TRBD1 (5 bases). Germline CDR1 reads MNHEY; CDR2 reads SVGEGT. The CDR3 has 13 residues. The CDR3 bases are TGTGCCACCAAAGATCTGGGAGGGACTGAAGCTATCTTT. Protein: CATKDLGGTEAIF.

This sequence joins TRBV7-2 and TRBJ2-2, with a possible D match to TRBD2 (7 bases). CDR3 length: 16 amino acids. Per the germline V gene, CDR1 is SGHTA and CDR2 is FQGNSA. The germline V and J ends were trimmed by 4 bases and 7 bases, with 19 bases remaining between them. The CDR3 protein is CASSSPLRGHGGELFF. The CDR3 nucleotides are TGTGCCAGCAGCTCGCCCTTGCGGGGGCACGGCGGGGAGCTGTTTTTT.

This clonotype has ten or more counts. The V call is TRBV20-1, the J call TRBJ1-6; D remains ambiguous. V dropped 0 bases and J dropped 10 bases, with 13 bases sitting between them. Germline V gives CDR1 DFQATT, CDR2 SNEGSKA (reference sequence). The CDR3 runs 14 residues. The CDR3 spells CSARDKEEWSPLHF. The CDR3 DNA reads TGCAGTGCTAGAGATAAGGAGGAGTGGTCACCCCTCCACTTT.

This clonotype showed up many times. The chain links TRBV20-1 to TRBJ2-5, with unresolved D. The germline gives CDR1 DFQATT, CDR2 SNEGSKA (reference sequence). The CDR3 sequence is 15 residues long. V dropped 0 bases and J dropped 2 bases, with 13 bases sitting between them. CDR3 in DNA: TGCAGTGCTAGAGATTTCACATCCGGACAAGAGACCCAGTACTTC. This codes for CSARDFTSGQETQYF.

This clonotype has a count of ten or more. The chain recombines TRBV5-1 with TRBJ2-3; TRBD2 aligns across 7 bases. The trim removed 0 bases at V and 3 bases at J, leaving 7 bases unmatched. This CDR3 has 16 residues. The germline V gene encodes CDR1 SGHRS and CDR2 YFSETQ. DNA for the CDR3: TGCGCCAGCAGCTTGGCGAAGGGAGGGATGACAGATACGCAGTATTTT. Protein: CASSLAKGGMTDTQYF.

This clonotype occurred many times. The CDR3 sequence: CATLSPQKVNTEAFF. In DNA, the CDR3 is TGTGCCACCTTATCCCCTCAAAAGGTGAACACTGAAGCTTTCTTT. The V call is TRBV7-9, the J call TRBJ1-1; D remains ambiguous. Trimming stripped 10 bases from V and 0 bases from J, with 18 bases between. In germline, CDR1 is SEHNR, CDR2 FQNEAQ (reference sequence). The CDR3 is 15 residues long.

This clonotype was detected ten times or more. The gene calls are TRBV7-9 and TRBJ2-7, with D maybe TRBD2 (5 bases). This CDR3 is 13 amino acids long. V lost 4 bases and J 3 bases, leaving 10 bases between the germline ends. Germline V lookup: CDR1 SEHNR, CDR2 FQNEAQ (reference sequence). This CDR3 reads CASSYQRSYEQYF. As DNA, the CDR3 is TGTGCCAGCAGCTACCAGCGGAGCTACGAGCAGTACTTC. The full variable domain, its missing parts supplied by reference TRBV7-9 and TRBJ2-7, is DTGVSQNPRHKITKRGQNVTFRCDPISEHNRLYWYRQTLGQGPEFLTYFQNEAQLEKSRLLSDRFSAERPKGSFSTLEIQRTEQGDSAMYLCASSYQRSYEQYFGPGTRLTVT.

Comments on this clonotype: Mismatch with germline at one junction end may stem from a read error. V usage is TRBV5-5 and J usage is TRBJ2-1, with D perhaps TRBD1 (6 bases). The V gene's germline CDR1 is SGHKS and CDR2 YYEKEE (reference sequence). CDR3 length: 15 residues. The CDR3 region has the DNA TGTACCAGCAGCTTTCAGGGGAGCTCCTACAATGAGCAGTTCTTC. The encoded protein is CTSSFQGSSYNEQFF.

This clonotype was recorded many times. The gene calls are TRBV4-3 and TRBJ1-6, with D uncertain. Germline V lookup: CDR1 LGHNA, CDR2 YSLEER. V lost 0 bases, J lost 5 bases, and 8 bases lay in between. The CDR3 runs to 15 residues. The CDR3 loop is CASSQDGSHNSPLHF. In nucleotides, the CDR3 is TGCGCCAGCAGCCAAGATGGCAGTCATAATTCACCCCTCCACTTT.

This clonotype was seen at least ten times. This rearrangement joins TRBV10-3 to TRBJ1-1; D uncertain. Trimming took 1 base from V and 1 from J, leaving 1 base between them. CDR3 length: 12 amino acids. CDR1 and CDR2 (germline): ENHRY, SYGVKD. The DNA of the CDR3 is TGTGCCATCAGTGAGTGGAACACTGAAGCTTTCTTT. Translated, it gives CAISEWNTEAFF.

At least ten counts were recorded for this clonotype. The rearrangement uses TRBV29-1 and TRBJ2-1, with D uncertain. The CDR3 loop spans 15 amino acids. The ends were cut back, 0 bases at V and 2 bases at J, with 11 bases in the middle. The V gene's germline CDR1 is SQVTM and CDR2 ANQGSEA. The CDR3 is CSVEDLTETYNEQFF. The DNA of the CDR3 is TGCAGCGTTGAAGATTTGACGGAAACCTACAATGAGCAGTTCTTC.

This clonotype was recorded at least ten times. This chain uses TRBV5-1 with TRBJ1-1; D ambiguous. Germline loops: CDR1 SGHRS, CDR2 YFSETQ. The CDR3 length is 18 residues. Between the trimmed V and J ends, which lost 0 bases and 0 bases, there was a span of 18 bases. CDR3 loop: CASSLVAGPHHLNTEAFF. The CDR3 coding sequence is TGCGCCAGCAGCTTGGTGGCAGGACCGCACCATTTGAACACTGAAGCTTTCTTT.

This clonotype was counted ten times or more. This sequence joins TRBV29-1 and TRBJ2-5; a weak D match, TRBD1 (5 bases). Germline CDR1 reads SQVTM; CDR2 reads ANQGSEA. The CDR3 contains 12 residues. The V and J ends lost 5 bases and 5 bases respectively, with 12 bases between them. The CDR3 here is CSVTAGFETQYF. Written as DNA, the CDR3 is TGCAGCGTTACTGCAGGGTTTGAGACCCAGTACTTC.

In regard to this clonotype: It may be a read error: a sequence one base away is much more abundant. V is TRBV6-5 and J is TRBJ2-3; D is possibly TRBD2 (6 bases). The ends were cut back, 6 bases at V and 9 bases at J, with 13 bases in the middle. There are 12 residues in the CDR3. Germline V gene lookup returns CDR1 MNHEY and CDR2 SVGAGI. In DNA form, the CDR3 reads TGTGCCAGCAGCCCGGAGGGGTACACGCAGTATTTT. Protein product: CASSPEGYTQYF.

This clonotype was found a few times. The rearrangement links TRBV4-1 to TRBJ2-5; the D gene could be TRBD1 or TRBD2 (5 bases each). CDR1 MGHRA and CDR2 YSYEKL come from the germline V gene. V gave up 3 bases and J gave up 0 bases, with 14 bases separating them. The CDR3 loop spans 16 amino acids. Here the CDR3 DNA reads TGCGCCAGCAGCCAGAGACCGGGGCCGTACCAAGAGACCCAGTACTTC. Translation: CASSQRPGPYQETQYF.

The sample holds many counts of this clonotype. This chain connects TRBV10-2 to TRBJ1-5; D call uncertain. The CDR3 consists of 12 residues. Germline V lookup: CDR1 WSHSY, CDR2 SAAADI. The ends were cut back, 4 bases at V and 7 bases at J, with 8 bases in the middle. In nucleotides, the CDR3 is TGCGCCAGCAGTGCCCTACGACAGCCCCAGCATTTT. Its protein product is CASSALRQPQHF.

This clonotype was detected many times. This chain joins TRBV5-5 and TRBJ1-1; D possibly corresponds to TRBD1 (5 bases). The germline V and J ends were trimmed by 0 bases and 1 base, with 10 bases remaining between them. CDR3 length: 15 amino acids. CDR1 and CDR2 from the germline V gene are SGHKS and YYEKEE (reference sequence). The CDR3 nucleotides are TGTGCCAGCAGCTTGGTACTGGGGGGGAACACTGAAGCTTTCTTT. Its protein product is CASSLVLGGNTEAFF. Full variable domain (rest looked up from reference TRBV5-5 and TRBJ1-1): DAGVTQSPTHLIKTRGQQVTLRCSPISGHKSVSWYQQVLGQGPQFIFQYYEKEERGRGNFPDRFSARQFPNYSSELNVNALLLGDSALYLCASSLVLGGNTEAFFGQGTRLTVV.

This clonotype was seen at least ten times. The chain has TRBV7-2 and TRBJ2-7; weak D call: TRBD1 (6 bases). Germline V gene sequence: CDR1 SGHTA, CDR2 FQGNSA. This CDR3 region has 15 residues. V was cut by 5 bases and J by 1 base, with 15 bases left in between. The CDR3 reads CASSVSLDRSYEQYF. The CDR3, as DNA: TGTGCCAGCAGCGTATCCCTGGACAGATCCTACGAGCAGTACTTC.

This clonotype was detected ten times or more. The CDR3 sequence is CASSPQRGATWTEAFF. Written as DNA, the CDR3 is TGTGCCAGCAGCCCTCAAAGGGGGGCTACTTGGACTGAAGCTTTCTTT. This chain connects TRBV7-9 to TRBJ1-1; D perhaps matches TRBD1 (6 bases). The CDR3 totals 16 residues. Germline V lookup: CDR1 SEHNR, CDR2 FQNEAQ (reference sequence). Trimming shortened V by 5 bases and J by 5 bases, and 21 bases separated the two germline ends.

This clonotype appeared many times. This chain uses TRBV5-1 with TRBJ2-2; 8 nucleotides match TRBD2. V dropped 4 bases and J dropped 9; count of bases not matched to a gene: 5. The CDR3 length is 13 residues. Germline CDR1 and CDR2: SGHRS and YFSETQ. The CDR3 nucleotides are TGCGCCAGCAGCGCGGGGGGCGAAAGGGAGCTGTTTTTT. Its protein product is CASSAGGERELFF.

The CDR3 nucleotides are TGTGCCAGCAGCTACCCCGGGGGCAGCTCCTACAATGAGCAGTTCTTC. It codes for CASSYPGGSSYNEQFF. The chain combines TRBV7-6 with TRBJ2-1, with D perhaps assigned TRBD1 or TRBD2 (6 bases each). Deletions cut 4 bases from V and 0 bases from J, with 13 bases between. The V gene's germline CDR1 is SGHVS and CDR2 FNYEAQ. This CDR3 region has 16 residues.